These 16 T cell receptor beta chains were sequenced from one sample in a study of neurological immune-mediated disorders. TCRdb analysed the 5' RACE reads with MiXCR anew, one entry per CDR3 protein. The sample yields 50,000 to 75,000 distinct CDR3 sequences, roughly 13% seen once. The sample consisted of PBMCs. These receptor sequences come from an older woman with HTLV-1-associated myelopathy (HAM/TSP).

This clonotype was detected ten times or more. V usage is TRBV7-2 and J usage is TRBJ2-1; D not resolved. Germline CDR1 is SGHTA and CDR2 is FQGNSA. V lost 5 bases, J lost 0 bases, and 11 bases lay in between. The CDR3 contains 15 residues. In DNA form, the CDR3 reads TGTGCCAGCAGCCGAGCGCTTAGCTCCTACAATGAGCAGTTCTTC. Amino acid sequence: CASSRALSSYNEQFF. The entire variable domain, with the rest obtained from reference TRBV7-2 and TRBJ2-1, is as follows: GAGVSQSPSNKVTEKGKDVELRCDPISGHTALYWYRQSLGQGLEFLIYFQGNSAPDKSGLPSDRFSAERTGGSVSTLTIQRTQQEDSAVYLCASSRALSSYNEQFFGPGTRLTVL.

Comment on this clonotype: One end of the junction varies from germline; a read error may be responsible. This sequence joins TRBV5-4 and TRBJ2-5; either TRBD1 or TRBD2 may supply D (5 bases each). The CDR3 totals 13 residues. CDR1 and CDR2 (germline): SGHNT, YYREEE (reference sequence). The DNA of the CDR3 is TGTGCCGGCAGCAGAGGGACGGAAGAGACCCAGTACTTC. This codes for CAGSRGTEETQYF.

This clonotype was detected ten times or more. The chain uses TRBV3-1 and TRBJ1-5, with a weak D call TRBD1 (6 bases). Germline CDR1 LGHDT, CDR2 YNNKEL (reference sequence). V shed 4 bases and J shed 1 base, with 8 bases lying between them. The CDR3 consists of 14 residues. The CDR3 loop reads CASSRGQSNQPQHF. The CDR3, as DNA: TGTGCCAGCAGCCGAGGACAGAGCAATCAGCCCCAGCATTTT.

In this sample, this clonotype turned up many times. V usage is TRBV11-2 and J usage is TRBJ2-3; possible D gene TRBD2, 7 bases. With 3 bases removed from V and 2 bases from J, the gap between germline ends came to 12 bases. The V gene's germline CDR1 is SGHAT and CDR2 FQNNGV. The CDR3 runs to 15 residues. Here the CDR3 reads CASSFSGGHTDTQYF. Written as DNA, the CDR3 is TGTGCCAGCAGCTTCTCGGGGGGCCACACAGATACGCAGTATTTT.

This clonotype was observed a handful of times. The genes are TRBV12-3 or TRBV12-4 and TRBJ2-4; either TRBD1 or TRBD2 may fit D (5 bases each). The CDR3 consists of 11 residues. CDR3 in amino acids: CSCSSGTIQYF. CDR3 in DNA: TGTTCCTGCAGTTCGGGGACCATTCAGTACTTC.

This clonotype was picked up many times. This rearrangement joins TRBV6-2 or TRBV6-3 to TRBJ1-2; D call uncertain. This CDR3 has 13 amino acids. CDR1 and CDR2 (germline): MNHEY, SVGEGT. The V end was cut by 11 bases, the J end by 0 bases, with 13 bases between. The CDR3 loop reads CAAASDSNYGYTF. The CDR3 region has the DNA TGTGCCGCAGCCAGCGATTCTAACTATGGCTACACCTTC.

In its sample, this clonotype was seen many times. The chain couples TRBV14 to TRBJ2-2; no firm D call. In germline, CDR1 is SGHDN, CDR2 FVKESK. Trimming shortened V by 3 bases and J by 4 bases, and 21 bases separated the two germline ends. The CDR3 covers 18 residues. CDR3 bases: TGTGCCAGCAGCCACCTTACTCATGCCGGGTTAGGCACCGGGGAGCTGTTTTTT. It translates to CASSHLTHAGLGTGELFF.

This clonotype was observed at least ten times. This chain connects TRBV2 to TRBJ2-5; D unclear. There are 13 residues in the CDR3. Germline V gene sequence: CDR1 SNHLY, CDR2 FYNNEI. V shed 8 bases and J shed 1 base, with 11 bases lying between them. CDR3 DNA: TGTGCCAGCGTCCGGTCGCCCCAAGAGACCCAGTACTTC. Protein: CASVRSPQETQYF.

The chain employs TRBV6-8 and TRBJ2-3; D could derive from TRBD1 or TRBD2 (5 bases each). The CDR3 is 13 amino acids. CDR1 and CDR2 from the germline V gene are MNHGY and SAAAGT. Trimming removed 2 bases at V and 14 bases at J, with 17 bases between. The chain's CDR3 is CASSYTGPPYLYF. The CDR3 nucleotides read TGTGCCAGCAGTTACACGGGACCCCCTTATCTGTATTTT.

This clonotype has at least ten counts. V is TRBV28 and J is TRBJ2-5; weak D call: TRBD1 (7 bases). The CDR3 runs to 15 residues. Germline values: CDR1 MDHEN, CDR2 SYDVKM. Trimming took 6 bases from V and 7 from J, leaving 21 bases between them. In DNA, the CDR3 is TGTGCCAGCAGCCCCGGCCAGGAGGGGGCCGGGACCCAGTACTTC. Translated: CASSPGQEGAGTQYF.

This clonotype has a count of ten or more. The V and J genes are TRBV7-9 and TRBJ2-5; perhaps TRBD1 as D (5 bases). V was clipped by 5 bases and J by 7 bases, with 20 bases between them. The CDR3 totals 15 residues. CDR1 SEHNR and CDR2 FQNEAQ come from the germline V gene (reference sequence). CDR3 sequence: CASSPGPWGKVTQYF. The CDR3 DNA follows: TGTGCCAGCAGCCCCGGACCCTGGGGCAAGGTGACCCAGTACTTC.

This clonotype was picked up one time. The junction differs from germline at one of its ends, possibly a read error. V usage is TRBV10-2 and J usage is TRBJ2-7; 7 nucleotides line up with TRBD2. The CDR3 covers 17 residues. Germline CDR1 WSHSY, CDR2 SAAADI. The CDR3 protein is CASSKSRWQGRGEEQYF. As DNA, the CDR3 is TGCGCAAGCAGTAAGTCTCGATGGCAGGGCCGGGGGGAAGAGCAGTACTTC.

This clonotype was counted at least ten times. V is TRBV9 and J is TRBJ2-1; 11 nucleotides line up with TRBD2. Germline V lookup: CDR1 SGDLS, CDR2 YYNGEE. V was clipped by 3 bases and J by 5 bases; unmatched bases: 4. The CDR3 loop spans 15 amino acids. This CDR3 is CASSEGLADHNEQFF. The DNA of the CDR3 is TGTGCCAGCAGCGAGGGACTAGCGGACCACAATGAGCAGTTCTTC.

This clonotype was recorded many times. The V gene is TRBV29-1, the J gene TRBJ1-6; D gene uncertain. This CDR3 has 15 residues. V was shortened by 4 bases and J by 0 bases, with 10 bases between the two germline ends. The germline gives CDR1 SQVTM, CDR2 ANQGSEA. CDR3 sequence (DNA): TGCAGCGTTGGGGAGACCTGCTCCTATAATTCACCCCTCCACTTT. Protein sequence: CSVGETCSYNSPLHF.

The table lists this clonotype with many counts. The chain uses TRBV11-1 and TRBJ2-7; 9 positions agree with TRBD1. The V gene's germline CDR1 is SGHAT and CDR2 FQDESV (reference sequence). J lost 6 bases, V lost 6 bases, and 9 bases had no gene match. There are 14 residues in the CDR3. CDR3 coding DNA: TGTGCCAGCAGTCCCGGGACAGGGAACGGCGAGCAGTACTTC. This sequence encodes CASSPGTGNGEQYF. The full variable domain, completed using reference TRBV11-1 and TRBJ2-7, is EAEVAQSPRYKITEKSQAVAFWCDPISGHATLYWYRQILGQGPELLVQFQDESVVDDSQLPKDRFSAERLKGVDSTLKIQPAELGDSAMYLCASSPGTGNGEQYFGPGTRLTVT.

This clonotype has a count of ten or more. The chain carries TRBV20-1 and TRBJ1-1, with D maybe TRBD1 (5 bases). CDR3 length: 13 amino acids. The germline CDR1 and CDR2 sequences are DFQATT and SNEGSKA (reference sequence). The germline V and J ends were trimmed by 2 bases and 5 bases, with 12 bases remaining between them. The CDR3 coding sequence is TGCAGTGCTAGACCGGGGGTAGCTACTGAAGCTTTCTTT. Translation: CSARPGVATEAFF.